This entry lists 10 T cell receptor beta chains sequenced from one sample in a study of PD-1 and CTLA-4 blockade in melanoma. Profiled with immunoSEQ multiplex PCR; TCRdb holds only in-frame clones, not every one. This repertoire shows 15,000 to 20,000 clones, 60% to 75% found once; its top ten account for 16%. This specimen was CD8+ T cells from peripheral blood, taken before anti-PD-1 treatment. The receptors stem from a human donor with melanoma.

The chain couples TRBV3-1 (or the pseudogene TRBV3-2) to TRBJ2-7; D might be TRBD1 (5 bases). The CDR3 runs to 15 residues. Germline CDR1 reads LGHDT; CDR2 reads YNNKEL (reference sequence). V dropped 0 bases and J dropped 4 bases, with 13 bases sitting between them. CDR3 sequence: CASSQEGQGSYEQYF. The CDR3 DNA reads as TGTGCCAGCAGCCAAGAAGGGCAGGGATCTTACGAGCAGTACTTC.

There are a few counts of this clone. V is TRBV19 and J is TRBJ2-1, with 12 nucleotides matching TRBD2. The CDR3 is 15 amino acids. CDR1 is LNHDA and CDR2 is SQIVND in the germline V gene (reference sequence). Trimming cost V 2 bases and J 7 bases; bases outside gene matches: 3. The CDR3 DNA reads TGTGCCAGTAGTATACTAGCGGGAGGGCCAAATGAGCAGTTCTTC. Protein: CASSILAGGPNEQFF.

J is TRBJ1-4 and V is TRBV7-9; D perhaps matches TRBD1 (6 bases). Germline V gene data show CDR1 as SEHNR and CDR2 as FQNEAQ (reference sequence). The CDR3 length is 16 residues. V was shortened by 5 bases and J by 4 bases, with 17 bases between the two germline ends. Written as DNA, the CDR3 is TGTGCCAGCAGCCTCCCCCGCGCAGGGGATAATGAAAAACTGTTTTTT. Its protein product is CASSLPRAGDNEKLFF.

The V gene is TRBV19, the J gene TRBJ1-1; TRBD1 matches at 7 bases. Germline lookup yields CDR1 LNHDA and CDR2 SQIVND (reference sequence). The J segment lost 1 base and the V segment lost 5 bases, leaving 10 bases of the junction unmatched. This CDR3 has 16 residues. Here the CDR3 DNA reads TGTGCCAGTAGTGTCTCTCCCGGGACAGCGAACACTGAAGCTTTCTTT. Protein sequence: CASSVSPGTANTEAFF.

This chain joins TRBV7-8 and TRBJ1-1; D unresolved. From germline, CDR1 is SGHVS and CDR2 FQNEAQ. The CDR3 runs 14 residues. V was trimmed by 3 bases and J by 0 bases, leaving 8 bases between them. CDR3 DNA sequence: TGTGCCAGCAGCTTCGCAGCGCTGAACACTGAAGCTTTCTTT. Protein sequence: CASSFAALNTEAFF.

The rearrangement joins TRBV7-8 to TRBJ1-3; 8 bases are a match to TRBD1. Germline assignment: CDR1 SGHVS and CDR2 FQNEAQ. CDR3 length: 16 residues. V lost 3 bases to trimming and J lost 2 bases; unmatched junction nucleotides: 6. CDR3 nucleotide sequence: TGTGCCAGCAGCTTCGGACAGGGCGAGGCTGGAAACACCATATATTTT. It encodes CASSFGQGEAGNTIYF.

As concerns this clone: At the DNA level, this CDR3 is encoded by other sequences in the same sample as well. The chain uses TRBV29-1 and TRBJ2-7; 10 nucleotides align to TRBD2. After removal of 5 bases from V and 3 bases from J, the junction contained 4 bases not matched to a gene. This CDR3 contains 13 residues. Per germline, CDR1 SQVTM and CDR2 ANQGSEA. The DNA for the CDR3 is TGCAGCGTTCAAGGACTAGCGGACTACGAGCAGTACTTC. Translated, it gives CSVQGLADYEQYF.

The rearrangement links TRBV5-4 to TRBJ2-2, with TRBD2 identical over 9 bases. From germline, CDR1 is SGHNT and CDR2 YYREEE (reference sequence). V shed 4 bases, J shed 7 bases, and the junction held 8 bases outside the gene matches. CDR3 length: 15 residues. CDR3 in amino acids: CASSGGTSLGGELFF. CDR3 bases: TGTGCCAGCAGCGGCGGGACTAGCTTGGGCGGGGAGCTGTTTTTT.

In DNA, the CDR3 is TGTGCCAGCAGTGAATTGGGGACAGGGGAGAACACTGAAGCTTTCTTT. It encodes CASSELGTGENTEAFF. The rearrangement joins TRBV25-1 to TRBJ1-1; 10 bases are a match to TRBD1. The CDR3 is made up of 16 amino acids. With V trimmed by 1 base and J by 1 base, 3 bases remained unmatched. Germline values: CDR1 MGHDK, CDR2 SYGVNS.

The rearrangement joins TRBV27 to TRBJ1-6; the match to TRBD1 covers 10 bases. The CDR3 consists of 13 residues. The germline CDR1 and CDR2 sequences are MNHEY and SMNVEV (reference sequence). The V and J ends lost 11 bases and 6 bases, in that order; junction bases with no gene match: 4. The CDR3 sequence is CAVGQGLNSPLHF. The CDR3 region has the DNA TGTGCCGTGGGACAGGGGCTTAATTCACCCCTCCACTTT.